The 4 T cell receptor beta chains presented below share a single source sample, sequenced in a study of control samples from healthy donors and cancer patients. Using immunoSEQ multiplex PCR, the repertoire was profiled, and TCRdb retains in-frame clones only, with some absent. The sample includes 85,000 to 120,000 clones, about 90% of them seen just once. The specimen sequenced was blood. All receptors come from a woman under 30 in good health.

The genes are TRBV7-2 and TRBJ2-1, with TRBD2 matching over 7 bases. The CDR3 consists of 15 residues. Germline trimming cut 4 bases from V and 9 bases from J; bases unmatched to any gene: 12. Germline CDR1 is SGHTA and CDR2 is FQGNSA. The CDR3 DNA sequence: TGTGCCAGCAGCTCCTATAGCGGGCCCAATGGTGAGCAGTTCTTC. It translates to CASSSYSGPNGEQFF.

The chain employs TRBV14 and TRBJ2-2; no clear D gene. Germline lookup yields CDR1 SGHDN and CDR2 FVKESK. V lost 0 bases, J lost 5 bases, and 13 bases lay in between. CDR3 length equals 16 residues. CDR3 nucleotides: TGTGCCAGCAGCCAAGATCTACTCTCCGGTACCGGGGAGCTGTTTTTT. Translation gives CASSQDLLSGTGELFF.

This clone was observed a single time. The rearrangement links TRBV25-1 to TRBJ1-2, with D perhaps matching TRBD1 (5 bases). V lost 9 bases to trimming and J lost 4 bases, with 24 bases between them. Per the germline V gene, CDR1 is MGHDK and CDR2 is SYGVNS. The CDR3 is 16 residues long. In nucleotides, the CDR3 is TGTGCCAGTTCAGCAAGGGGCCTCCCGTTGTTCTATGGCTACACCTTC. Protein: CASSARGLPLFYGYTF.

This rearrangement joins TRBV18 to TRBJ1-2; 8 bases align to TRBD1. CDR3 length: 13 residues. J gave up 4 bases and V 6 bases, and 4 bases lay outside the gene matches. Germline-derived CDR1 and CDR2 are KGHSH and LQKENI. The CDR3 spells CASSRDRLYGYTF. Written as DNA, the CDR3 is TGTGCCAGCTCGAGGGACAGGCTCTATGGCTACACCTTC.